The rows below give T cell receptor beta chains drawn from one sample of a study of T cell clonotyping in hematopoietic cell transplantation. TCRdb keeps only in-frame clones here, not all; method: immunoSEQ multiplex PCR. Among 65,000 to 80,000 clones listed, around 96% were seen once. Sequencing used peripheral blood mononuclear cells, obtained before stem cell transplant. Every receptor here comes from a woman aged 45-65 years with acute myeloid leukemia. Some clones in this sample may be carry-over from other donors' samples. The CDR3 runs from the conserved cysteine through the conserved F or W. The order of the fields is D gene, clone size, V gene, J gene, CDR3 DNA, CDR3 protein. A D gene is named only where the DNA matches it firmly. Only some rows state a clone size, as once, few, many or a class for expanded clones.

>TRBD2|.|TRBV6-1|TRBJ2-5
TGTGGCGGGGGGCAGTTCCAAGAGACCCAGTACTTC
CGGGQFQETQYF
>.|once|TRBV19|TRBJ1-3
TGTGCCAGTAGTCCAACTGGCGGAAACACCATATATTTT
CASSPTGGNTIYF
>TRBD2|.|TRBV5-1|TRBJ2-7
TGCGCCAGCAGCTTACTAGCGGATTACGAGCAGTACTTC
CASSLLADYEQYF
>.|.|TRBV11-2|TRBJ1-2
TGTGCCAGCAGCACCAGCCAGAGAAACTATGGCTACACCTTC
CASSTSQRNYGYTF
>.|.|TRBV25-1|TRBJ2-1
TGTGCCAGCAGCGGACTCGAGCAGTTCTTC
CASSGLEQFF
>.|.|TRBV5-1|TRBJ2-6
TGCGCCAGCAGCCAAAAGACCAGCTCTGGGGCCAACGTCCTGACTTTC
CASSQKTSSGANVLTF
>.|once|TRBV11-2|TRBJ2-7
TGTGCCAGCAGCAACTACGAGCAGTACTTC
CASSNYEQYF
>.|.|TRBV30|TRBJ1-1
TGTGCCTGGAGTCGAGTAAGCTCTGAAGCTTTCTTT
CAWSRVSSEAFF
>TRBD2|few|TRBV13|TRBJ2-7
TGTGCCAGCAGCTCTAGCGGGACAACTTACGAGCAGTACTTC
CASSSSGTTYEQYF
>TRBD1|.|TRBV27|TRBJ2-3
TGTGCCAGCAGTTTAGGACAGGTATACACAGATACGCAGTATTTT
CASSLGQVYTDTQYF
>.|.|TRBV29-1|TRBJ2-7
TGCAGCGGGAGGGACTCCCAAGCCCCATACGAGCAGTACTTC
CSGRDSQAPYEQYF
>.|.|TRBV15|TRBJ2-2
TGTGCCACCAGCAGAGATTTTGCCATAACGAACACCGGGGAGCTGTTTTTT
CATSRDFAITNTGELFF
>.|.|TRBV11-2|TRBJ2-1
TGTGCCAGCAGCCTAGGCAGGAATGAGCAGTTCTTC
CASSLGRNEQFF
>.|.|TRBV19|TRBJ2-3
TGTGCCAGTAGTATTAAATTTGCAGATACGCAGTATTTT
CASSIKFADTQYF
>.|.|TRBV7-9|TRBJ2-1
TGTGCCAGCAAGGGGGGTCCATTAACCAATGAGCAGTTCTTC
CASKGGPLTNEQFF
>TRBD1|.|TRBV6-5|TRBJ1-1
TGTGCCAGCAAGGGGACAGGGGGCTCTACTGAAGCTTTCTTT
CASKGTGGSTEAFF
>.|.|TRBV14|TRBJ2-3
TGTGCCAGCAGCCGGGTAACAGATACGCAGTATTTT
CASSRVTDTQYF
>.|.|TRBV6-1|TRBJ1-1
TGTGCCAGCAGTGAGAGCGGGACAAAAGCTTTCTTT
CASSESGTKAFF
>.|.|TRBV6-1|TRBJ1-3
TGTGCCAGCAGGGGTCGGGGGCTTGGAAACACCATATATTTT
CASRGRGLGNTIYF
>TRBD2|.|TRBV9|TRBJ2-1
TGTGCCAGCAGCACGCGGGGGGGACTCTCCTACAATGAGCAGTTCTTC
CASSTRGGLSYNEQFF
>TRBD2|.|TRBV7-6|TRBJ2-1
TGTGCCAGCACCCCGGGGGGGCAAGACAATGAGCAGTTCTTC
CASTPGGQDNEQFF
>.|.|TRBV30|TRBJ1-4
TGTGCCTGGAGCTCGAGGGGTCTACGATCTGCAACTAATGAAAAACTGTTTTTT
CAWSSRGLRSATNEKLFF
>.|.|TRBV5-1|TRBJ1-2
TGCGCCAGCAGCTCACGCCCAGGGGTTACGGGCTACACCTTC
CASSSRPGVTGYTF